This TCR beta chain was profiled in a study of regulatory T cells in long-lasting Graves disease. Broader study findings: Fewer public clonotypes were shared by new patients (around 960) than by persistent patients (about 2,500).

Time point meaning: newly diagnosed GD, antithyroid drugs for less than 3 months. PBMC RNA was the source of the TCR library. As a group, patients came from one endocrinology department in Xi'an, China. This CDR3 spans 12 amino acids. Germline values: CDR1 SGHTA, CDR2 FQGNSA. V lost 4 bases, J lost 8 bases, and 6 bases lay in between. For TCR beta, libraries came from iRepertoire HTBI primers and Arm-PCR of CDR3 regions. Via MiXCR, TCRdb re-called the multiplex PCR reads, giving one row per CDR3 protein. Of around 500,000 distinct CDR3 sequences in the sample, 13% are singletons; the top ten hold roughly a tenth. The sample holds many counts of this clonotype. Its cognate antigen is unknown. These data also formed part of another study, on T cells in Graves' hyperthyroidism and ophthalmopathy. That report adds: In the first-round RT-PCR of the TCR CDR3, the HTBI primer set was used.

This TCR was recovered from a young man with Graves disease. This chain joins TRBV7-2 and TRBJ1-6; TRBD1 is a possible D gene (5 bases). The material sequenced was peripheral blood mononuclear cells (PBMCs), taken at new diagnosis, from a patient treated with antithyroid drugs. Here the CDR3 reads CASSWDDSPLHF. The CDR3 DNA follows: TGTGCCAGCAGCTGGGACGATTCACCCCTCCACTTT.